The entry below describes one T cell receptor (beta chain). This clonotype has more than one count but fewer than ten. Its specific antigen is unknown. Base quality data are lacking; no much larger clone is found one base away. Preparation of the library involved PCR. The sequencer listed for this sample is Illumina HiSeq 2500. TCR libraries were prepared with molecular barcoding, using unique molecular identifiers to normalize TCRbeta repertoire quantification. Starting from the raw public reads, TCRdb applied fastp trimming at Q25, assembled clones with MiXCR and retained in-frame beta chains. A single entry per CDR3 protein holds the most common genes and DNA from its merged rows. The sample table records tens of thousands of distinct CDR3 sequences; roughly 5% of these occur just once. The ten largest make up 30% to 35% of the sample. Reading the label with the study, this specimen's time point is: day 60 (about 2 months) after transplantation. The treatment or condition tag for this specimen amounts to: allogeneic hematopoietic cell transplantation with graft depleted of TCRalphabeta T cells and CD19 B cells. TCRalphabeta/CD19-depleted allogeneic hematopoietic cell grafts were given to the transplant recipients, all of whom were children.

The data are from a study of T-cell reconstitution after alpha-beta-depleted transplantation in children (dated by TCRdb to 2016 to 2018). Regarding the complete study: T-cell immune reconstitution after TCRalphabeta/CD19-depleted allogeneic hematopoietic cell transplantation in children was quantitatively tracked in the study by means of TCR repertoire profiling.

Trimmed from V: 3 bases; trimmed from J: 6 bases; junction bases lacking a gene match: 9. The cysteine opens and the phenylalanine closes a CDR3 of 16 amino acids. Here the CDR3 DNA is all that survives: 48 bases in frame from base 1. In the germline V gene, CDR1 corresponds to SGHRS and CDR2 to YFSETQ. Study-wide findings and limitations: Hyperexpanded clone frequencies declined over subsequent months; after one year, T-cell counts and TCRbeta diversity were mostly attributed to newly produced T cells. Apparently early alphabetaT-cell count recovery about two months after transplant reportedly relied on only several hundred rapidly expanded clones derived from non-depleted graft cells. In some patients, the high TCRbeta diversity seen at day 60 was put down to recipient T cells and intrathymic progenitors that had survived conditioning.

The receptor was derived from a female patient under 10 years old who had a stem cell transplant for aplastic anemia, so the T cells may come from the graft donor. The sequence links TRBV5-1 to TRBJ2-3, with 11 bases in between that match TRBD2. The specimen comprised PBMCs, mostly from graft donor cells, sampled 60 days after TCRalphabeta/CD19-depleted stem cell transplant. The DNA is as follows: TGCGCCAGCAGCTCTACCGGGACTAGCGGCCTTGATACGCAGTATTTT. This yields the protein CASSSTGTSGLDTQYF.